The 32 T cell receptor beta chains below were found in one sample sequenced in a study of T cell responses to AZD1222 COVID-19 vaccine. Clones were read by immunoSEQ multiplex PCR, and TCRdb kept only the in-frame ones, dropping some. The table includes 130,000 to 150,000 clones, about 89% detected once. The sequenced sample was peripheral blood, obtained on day 0 of MenACWY control vaccination. The receptors shown here come from an adult in good health.

This rearrangement joins TRBV9 to TRBJ2-4, with 9 bases fitting TRBD2. Germline V lookup: CDR1 SGDLS, CDR2 YYNGEE. With V trimmed by 2 bases and J by 6 bases, 6 bases remained unmatched. The CDR3 spans 15 residues. DNA of the CDR3: TGTGCCAGCAGCGTGGCGGGGGGGCCTGGAAACATTCAGTACTTC. This codes for CASSVAGGPGNIQYF. Filled out from reference TRBV9 and TRBJ2-4, the complete variable domain reads DSGVTQTPKHLITATGQRVTLRCSPRSGDLSVYWYQQSLDQGLQFLIQYYNGEERAKGNILERFSAQQFPDLHSELNLSSLELGDSALYFCASSVAGGPGNIQYFGAGTRLSVL.

This sequence joins TRBV6-2 or TRBV6-3 and TRBJ1-1; TRBD1 matches at 7 bases. The CDR3 covers 14 residues. The V gene end was trimmed by 6 bases and the J gene end by 3 bases; junction bases not matched to a gene: 7. Per the germline V gene, CDR1 is MNHEY and CDR2 is SVGEGT. CDR3 protein: CASSSFTGDTEAFF. In DNA, the CDR3 is TGTGCCAGCAGCTCCTTTACAGGGGACACTGAAGCTTTCTTT.

A single count supports this clone. The chain links TRBV3-1 (or the pseudogene TRBV3-2) to TRBJ2-4; no clear D. The CDR3 loop spans 17 amino acids. Germline CDR1 reads LGHDT; CDR2 reads YNNKEL (reference sequence). The V and J ends lost 1 base and 0 bases respectively, with 13 bases between them. The CDR3 sequence is CASSQGAASLAKNIQYF. For the CDR3, the DNA is TGTGCCAGCAGCCAAGGCGCGGCATCTCTAGCCAAAAACATTCAGTACTTC.

The chain uses TRBV19 and TRBJ1-6, with 11 bases matching TRBD1. CDR3 length: 15 amino acids. Germline V gives CDR1 LNHDA, CDR2 SQIVND (reference sequence). J gave up 8 bases and V 3 bases, and 3 bases lay outside the gene matches. CDR3 in amino acids: CASSIGQGAYSPLHF. The CDR3 DNA follows: TGTGCCAGTAGTATCGGACAGGGGGCTTATTCACCCCTCCACTTT.

This sequence joins TRBV5-1 and TRBJ1-2; unclear D gene. Germline V gene lookup returns CDR1 SGHRS and CDR2 YFSETQ. Trimming removed 1 base from V and 7 bases from J, with 11 bases in between. This CDR3 contains 13 residues. CDR3 in DNA: TGCGCCAGCAGCTTGCGGACTTCTGGTGGCTACACCTTC. Its translation: CASSLRTSGGYTF.

This chain joins TRBV5-4 and TRBJ2-2; D might be TRBD1 or TRBD2, each matching 5 bases. The CDR3 has 15 amino acids. Trimming took off 3 bases at V and 5 bases at J, with 14 bases between the two ends. Germline loops: CDR1 SGHNT, CDR2 YYREEE (reference sequence). The CDR3 loop is CASSSRTGRTGELFF. As DNA, the CDR3 is TGTGCCAGCAGCTCGAGGACGGGGCGAACCGGGGAGCTGTTTTTT.

V is TRBV4-1 and J is TRBJ2-1; 10 bases agree with TRBD2. CDR1 is MGHRA, CDR2 YSYEKL, per germline. The J segment lost 9 bases and the V segment lost 2 bases, leaving 10 bases of the junction unmatched. The CDR3 length is 16 residues. Here the CDR3 reads CASSQLSSGSIGEQFF. CDR3 coding DNA: TGCGCCAGCAGCCAACTTTCTAGCGGGAGCATAGGTGAGCAGTTCTTC.

The V call is TRBV2, the J call TRBJ1-5; D gene uncertain. Between the trimmed V and J ends, which lost 6 bases and 1 base, there was a span of 13 bases. The CDR3 sequence is 15 residues long. CDR1 and CDR2 (germline): SNHLY, FYNNEI. The CDR3 region has the DNA TGTGCCAGCAGCCGGGCCTCCGGCAGCAATCAGCCCCAGCATTTT. This gives the protein CASSRASGSNQPQHF.

The chain has TRBV11-2 and TRBJ1-2; D remains unclear. The CDR3 loop spans 12 amino acids. Germline V gene data show CDR1 as SGHAT and CDR2 as FQNNGV. Trimming removed 1 base at V and 2 bases at J, with 2 bases between. The CDR3 sequence is CASSLGNYGYTF. CDR3 DNA sequence: TGTGCCAGCAGCTTAGGCAACTATGGCTACACCTTC.

V is TRBV5-1 and J is TRBJ1-1; 8 bases line up with TRBD1. Germline V gene lookup returns CDR1 SGHRS and CDR2 YFSETQ. V shed 4 bases, J shed 5 bases, and the junction held 4 bases outside the gene matches. CDR3 size: 13 residues. This chain's CDR3 is CASSLQGGTEAFF. The CDR3 bases are TGCGCCAGCAGCCTACAGGGGGGGACTGAAGCTTTCTTT.

The chain employs TRBV30 and TRBJ1-1; D is undetermined. The germline gives CDR1 GTSNPN, CDR2 SVGIG (reference sequence). Between the trimmed V and J ends, which lost 5 bases and 1 base, there was a span of 8 bases. The CDR3 loop spans 12 amino acids. The CDR3 sequence is CAWDAGNTEAFF. The CDR3 nucleotides are TGTGCCTGGGACGCCGGGAACACTGAAGCTTTCTTT.

This rearrangement joins TRBV5-1 to TRBJ1-1; tentative D call: TRBD1 (5 bases). The germline gives CDR1 SGHRS, CDR2 YFSETQ. CDR3 length equals 16 residues. Trimming removed 3 bases at V and 0 bases at J, with 15 bases between. CDR3 DNA: TGCGCCAGCAGCTATTACCTCAAGGACATGAACACTGAAGCTTTCTTT. Its translation: CASSYYLKDMNTEAFF.

In this sample, this clone turned up once. The V call is TRBV3-1 (or the pseudogene TRBV3-2), the J call TRBJ2-3; 7 nucleotides align to TRBD1. Germline-derived CDR1 and CDR2 are LGHDT and YNNKEL (reference sequence). The V and J ends lost 3 bases and 3 bases, in that order; junction bases with no gene match: 6. The CDR3 contains 15 residues. The CDR3 region is CASSQVDRFTDTQYF. The CDR3 DNA sequence: TGTGCCAGCAGCCAGGTGGACAGGTTTACAGATACGCAGTATTTT.

On this clone: One end of the junction varies from germline; a read error may be responsible. The chain couples TRBV28 to TRBJ2-7; 7 positions agree with TRBD1. This CDR3 has 16 amino acids. Germline assignment: CDR1 MDHEN and CDR2 SYDVKM. In DNA form, the CDR3 reads TGTGCCAGCAGGCCAACCGGGACAGATGTATTCGGAAGCTCGCACTTC. Translated, it gives CASRPTGTDVFGSSHF.

This clone has just one count. The chain couples TRBV19 to TRBJ1-6; D is uncertain. This CDR3 contains 12 residues. V lost 6 bases, J lost 5 bases, and 5 bases lay in between. Germline-derived CDR1 and CDR2 are LNHDA and SQIVND (reference sequence). The CDR3 DNA reads as TGTGCCAGTAGCATTCATAATTCACCCCTCCACTTT. It codes for CASSIHNSPLHF.

This clone has only one observation. This chain uses TRBV7-9 with TRBJ1-2; TRBD1 is a possible D gene (6 bases). The germline V gene has CDR1 SEHNR and CDR2 FQNEAQ (reference sequence). Trimming took 5 bases from V and 2 from J, leaving 15 bases between them. The CDR3 runs to 15 residues. CDR3 loop: CASSPSWTENYGYTF. The CDR3 coding sequence is TGTGCCAGCAGCCCCTCCTGGACAGAAAACTATGGCTACACCTTC.

This CDR3 is CASSEATANQPQHF. The CDR3 nucleotides are TGTGCCAGCAGTGAAGCGACAGCTAATCAGCCCCAGCATTTT. The gene calls are TRBV6-1 and TRBJ1-5; D is perhaps TRBD1 (5 bases). In germline, CDR1 is MNHNS, CDR2 SASEGT. Trimming took 0 bases from V and 4 from J, leaving 7 bases between them. There are 14 residues in the CDR3.

The J gene is TRBJ2-7, the V gene TRBV25-1; no clear D gene. V shed 5 bases and J shed 6 bases, with 17 bases lying between them. CDR1 and CDR2 (germline): MGHDK, SYGVNS. The CDR3 is 14 amino acids. The CDR3 DNA sequence: TGTGCCAGCAGTCCGAAGACCCCTATGAGCGAGCAGTACTTC. Translation: CASSPKTPMSEQYF.

V gene TRBV4-2 combines with J gene TRBJ1-1, with D perhaps TRBD1 (6 bases). The CDR3 runs to 13 residues. Germline V gene sequence: CDR1 LGHNA, CDR2 YNFKEQ. V gave up 0 bases and J gave up 7 bases, with 9 bases separating them. The chain's CDR3 is CASSQDRRGEAFF. As DNA, the CDR3 is TGTGCCAGCAGCCAAGATCGCAGGGGTGAAGCTTTCTTT.

This rearrangement joins TRBV3-1 (or the pseudogene TRBV3-2) to TRBJ1-2; no firm D call. There are 11 residues in the CDR3. V was clipped by 4 bases and J by 1 base, with 1 base between them. The V gene's germline CDR1 is LGHDT and CDR2 YNNKEL (reference sequence). Written as DNA, the CDR3 is TGTGCCAGCAGCCTTAACTATGGCTACACCTTC. As protein: CASSLNYGYTF.

The chain combines TRBV19 with TRBJ1-2; possible D gene TRBD1, 5 bases. This CDR3 contains 15 residues. CDR1 is LNHDA and CDR2 is SQIVND in the germline V gene (reference sequence). V lost 1 base and J 4 bases, leaving 13 bases between the germline ends. The CDR3 DNA follows: TGTGCCAGTAGTATAGCCACCAGGCAGGGCTATGGCTACACCTTC. This codes for CASSIATRQGYGYTF.

The rearrangement links TRBV7-9 to TRBJ2-7, with TRBD1 matching 8 bases. Trimming cost V 2 bases and J 6 bases; bases outside gene matches: 9. Per germline, CDR1 SEHNR and CDR2 FQNEAQ (reference sequence). The CDR3 length is 15 residues. The CDR3 nucleotides read TGTGCCAGCAGCTTACTCGAGACAGGGGTAACCGAGCAGTACTTC. Its protein product is CASSLLETGVTEQYF.

V and J are TRBV6-5 and TRBJ1-2; unclear D gene. Germline values: CDR1 MNHEY, CDR2 SVGAGI. V was shortened by 10 bases and J by 7 bases, with 16 bases between the two germline ends. CDR3 size: 12 residues. In DNA, the CDR3 is TGTGCCACCGGACCGGGCGGGTTTGGCTACACCTTC. It is translated as CATGPGGFGYTF.

This clone was seen just once. The chain has TRBV19 and TRBJ1-4; TRBD1 is a possible D gene (5 bases). This CDR3 has 15 residues. Looked up from germline, CDR1 is LNHDA and CDR2 is SQIVND (reference sequence). Trimming shortened V by 4 bases and J by 3 bases, and 12 bases separated the two germline ends. The CDR3 region is CASSTSLGPNEKLFF. Here the CDR3 DNA reads TGTGCCAGTAGTACCTCCTTGGGGCCTAATGAAAAACTGTTTTTT.

The chain employs TRBV2 and TRBJ2-3, with D perhaps matching TRBD2 (5 bases). Germline V gene data show CDR1 as SNHLY and CDR2 as FYNNEI. The CDR3 has 14 amino acids. The ends were cut back, 7 bases at V and 0 bases at J, with 11 bases in the middle. Here the CDR3 reads CASTQRLSTDTQYF. In nucleotides, the CDR3 is TGTGCCAGCACTCAGCGGTTGAGCACAGATACGCAGTATTTT.

This clone was counted between two and nine times. The chain carries TRBV24-1 and TRBJ2-2; 11 bases fit TRBD1. CDR1 KGHDR and CDR2 SFDVKD come from the germline V gene. V dropped 7 bases and J dropped 5; count of bases not matched to a gene: 2. The CDR3 contains 14 residues. CDR3 amino acids: CATRGQGATGELFF. CDR3 bases: TGTGCCACCAGAGGACAGGGGGCGACCGGGGAGCTGTTTTTT.

V is TRBV9 and J is TRBJ2-7, with D maybe TRBD2 (5 bases). Trimming pared 0 bases from V and 3 bases from J, leaving 10 bases between. Germline CDR1 SGDLS, CDR2 YYNGEE. The CDR3 totals 14 residues. The CDR3 DNA reads TGTGCCAGCAGCGTAGGCTCGGGGAACTACGAGCAGTACTTC. It translates to CASSVGSGNYEQYF. Based on the CDR3 plus reference TRBV9 and TRBJ2-7, the full variable domain is DSGVTQTPKHLITATGQRVTLRCSPRSGDLSVYWYQQSLDQGLQFLIQYYNGEERAKGNILERFSAQQFPDLHSELNLSSLELGDSALYFCASSVGSGNYEQYFGPGTRLTVT.

This clone was seen once. V and J are TRBV2 and TRBJ2-1, with D tentatively TRBD1 (6 bases). Per germline, CDR1 SNHLY and CDR2 FYNNEI. The CDR3 is 14 residues long. With 6 bases removed from V and 0 bases from J, the gap between germline ends came to 9 bases. CDR3 coding DNA: TGTGCCAGCAGGCAGGGGACCTCCTACAATGAGCAGTTCTTC. This translates into CASRQGTSYNEQFF.

This clone was found once. V usage is TRBV5-5 and J usage is TRBJ1-2, with 12 bases aligning to TRBD1. The CDR3 runs 15 residues. V lost 2 bases and J lost 8; bases outside the gene matches: 7. Germline CDR1 reads SGHKS; CDR2 reads YYEKEE (reference sequence). The CDR3 loop is CASSFPGQGARGYTF. The CDR3, as DNA: TGTGCCAGCAGCTTTCCGGGACAGGGGGCGCGGGGCTACACCTTC. The full variable domain, its missing parts supplied by reference TRBV5-5 and TRBJ1-2, is DAGVTQSPTHLIKTRGQQVTLRCSPISGHKSVSWYQQVLGQGPQFIFQYYEKEERGRGNFPDRFSARQFPNYSSELNVNALLLGDSALYLCASSFPGQGARGYTFGSGTRLTVV.

The V call is TRBV4-1, the J call TRBJ2-7; D possibly matches TRBD1 or TRBD2 (6 bases each). Germline CDR1 MGHRA, CDR2 YSYEKL. This CDR3 region has 15 residues. Trimming cost V 1 base and J 6 bases, with 16 bases left between them. CDR3 sequence reads: CASSQVGTKGGEQYF. CDR3 in DNA: TGCGCCAGCAGCCAAGTTGGGACCAAGGGGGGCGAGCAGTACTTC.

The genes are TRBV13 and TRBJ1-1; D may be TRBD1 (6 bases). Per the germline V gene, CDR1 is PRHDT and CDR2 is FYEKMQ (reference sequence). Deletions cut 6 bases from V and 0 bases from J, with 14 bases between. CDR3 length equals 15 residues. The CDR3 is CASRAWGHLNTEAFF. The CDR3 bases are TGTGCCAGCAGGGCTTGGGGACACCTGAACACTGAAGCTTTCTTT.

This clone was counted a single time. This chain joins TRBV5-6 and TRBJ1-2; the D gene is possibly TRBD1 (5 bases). The CDR3 is 13 amino acids. From germline, CDR1 is SGHDT and CDR2 YYEEEE. V lost 1 base and J lost 4, with 8 bases in between. Written as DNA, the CDR3 is TGTGCCAGCAGCTTGAGGCAGGGCTATGGCTACACCTTC. It translates to CASSLRQGYGYTF.